This T cell receptor beta chain was documented in a study of T cells after yellow fever vaccination. Study results and limitations: Once the booster was given, most primary-vaccination clones reappeared, at about 95% for CD4 and more than 85% for CD8.

For TCR, cDNA came from 5'RACE template switching, which added a universal primer site and UMIs. Each CDR3 protein gets one entry after TCRdb re-called the 5' RACE reads with MiXCR. The table includes 300,000 to 450,000 distinct CDR3 sequences, 6.2% detected once. The CDR3 has 19 residues. V shed 5 bases, J shed 8 bases, and the junction held 15 bases outside the gene matches. This clonotype has only a few counts. What it recognizes is unknown. V gene TRBV12-3 or TRBV12-4 combines with J gene TRBJ2-1, with 16 bases identical to TRBD2. The sequence derives from a young man who received the YFV17D yellow fever vaccine. The specimen comprised PBMCs, sampled 5 days after the yellow fever booster vaccination. The CDR3 here is CASSHRPGTSGRAMHEQFF. CDR3 DNA sequence: TGTGCCAGCAGTCACCGTCCCGGGACTAGCGGGAGGGCCATGCATGAGCAGTTCTTC.